Listed here is a single T cell receptor (beta chain). Its antigen is still unknown. In germline, CDR1 is SGDLS, CDR2 YYNGEE. V lost 2 bases to trimming and J lost 3 bases; unmatched junction nucleotides: 8. This CDR3 has 15 amino acids. This entry is derived from a study of spatial heterogeneity in lung cancer. For the study at large: Each time, sequencing found more beta-chain sequences than alpha-chain sequences. Whole-study results and caveats: Blood showed ubiquitous tumor TCRs more often at resection than at routine follow-up.

Every TCR cDNA molecule bore a unique molecular identifier. One entry per CDR3 protein, called by TCRdb with MiXCR from the 5' RACE reads. This table has tens of thousands of distinct CDR3 sequences, over 9.5% appearing once. Time point indicated: sample taken at primary tumor resection. Tumor, nontumor lung or frozen PBMC supplied whole RNA that was sequenced unsorted. The chain carries TRBV9 and TRBJ2-7; the match to TRBD1 covers 7 bases. This TCR was sampled from a male donor with early-stage non-small cell lung cancer. The input for sequencing was PBMCs, taken at surgery. DNA for the CDR3: TGTGCCAGCAGCGTGGCCCCCCAGGGGGTCTACGAGCAGTACTTC. Translated: CASSVAPQGVYEQYF.